The 17 T cell receptor beta chains in this list originate from one sample, sequenced in a study of tumor-infiltrating lymphocytes in primary liver carcinoma. RNA isolated from unsorted whole blood supplied the blood RNA, with germline DNA also extracted. TCR beta cDNA was made from 500 ng total RNA with a constant-region primer. Library construction for TCR beta comprised three nested multiplex PCR rounds performed with slightly modified ARM-PCR. The first two PCR rounds used TRBV1-TRBV30 forward primers with a C-beta reverse primer, roughly 10 cycles each. TCRdb processed the multiplex PCR reads anew with MiXCR; each CDR3 protein has one entry. The sample comprises around 210,000 distinct CDR3 sequences, almost 65% of which are singletons, and approximately 6.5% rests with the top ten. Sequencing input: peripheral blood. The receptors stem from a woman aged 55-70 years with primary liver carcinoma and hepatitis B virus infection.

This clonotype was picked up a small number of times. This chain uses TRBV5-8 with TRBJ2-7; D perhaps matches TRBD2 (6 bases). This CDR3 region has 13 residues. V dropped 6 bases and J dropped 5 bases, with 15 bases sitting between them. CDR1 SGHTS and CDR2 YDEGEE come from the germline V gene. The CDR3 sequence: CASNRIGEDEQYF. The CDR3 DNA follows: TGTGCCAGCAATAGAATAGGGGAGGACGAGCAGTACTTC.

Note on this clonotype: Possible read error: a much larger clone is one base away. V gene TRBV6-7 combines with J gene TRBJ2-3; D is uncertain. TRBV6-7 is filed as an ORF, its function uncertain. CDR3 length: 14 residues. DNA of the CDR3: TGTGCCAACAGTTACGAGTCTAGCACAGATACGCAGTATTTT. Amino acids: CANSYESSTDTQYF.

The chain carries TRBV10-3 and TRBJ1-2, with 8 bases aligning to TRBD1. J lost 3 bases, V lost 6 bases, and 6 bases had no gene match. In germline, CDR1 is ENHRY, CDR2 SYGVKD. The CDR3 totals 14 residues. CDR3 amino acids: CAISPMGQDYGYTF. The CDR3 coding sequence is TGTGCCATCAGCCCAATGGGACAGGACTATGGCTACACCTTC.

V usage is TRBV2 and J usage is TRBJ1-1, with no clear D. Trimming removed 7 bases at V and 2 bases at J, with 11 bases between. This CDR3 has 13 amino acids. Germline-derived CDR1 and CDR2 are SNHLY and FYNNEI. CDR3 residues: CASIQGSNTEAFF. The CDR3 region has the DNA TGTGCCAGCATCCAAGGGTCAAACACTGAAGCTTTCTTT.

As to this clonotype: The junction differs from germline at one of its ends, possibly a read error. CDR3 region: CVSSPVVEKAGLYNEQFF. Written as DNA, the CDR3 is TGTGTCAGCAGTCCCGTAGTTGAAAAAGCAGGCCTCTACAATGAGCAGTTCTTC. The genes are TRBV11-2 and TRBJ2-1; D is ambiguous. Per germline, CDR1 SGHAT and CDR2 FQNNGV. This CDR3 region has 18 residues.

The chain joins TRBV11-1 to TRBJ2-3, with 9 nucleotides matching TRBD2. V was pared by 6 bases and J by 15 bases, with 19 bases of the junction left unmatched. Germline V CDR1 and CDR2: SGHAT, FQDESV (reference sequence). The CDR3 runs 15 residues. Here the CDR3 reads CASRRGRAGTDKQYF. Here the CDR3 DNA reads TGTGCCAGCAGGCGCGGGAGGGCGGGCACAGATAAGCAATATTTT.

Concerning this clonotype itself: At one end, the junction sequence differs from germline, possibly due to a read error. The CDR3 DNA reads TGTGCCAGCAGCTCTCGGGACCGTTACAATGAGCAGCTCTTC. This sequence encodes CASSSRDRYNEQLF. The chain carries TRBV7-9 and TRBJ2-1; D possibly uses TRBD1 or TRBD2 (5 bases each). Per the germline V gene, CDR1 is SEHNR and CDR2 is FQNEAQ (reference sequence). The CDR3 is made up of 14 amino acids.

Comments on this clonotype: The CDR3 end shows no conserved phenylalanine or tryptophan, and so a read error is likely. The chain recombines TRBV29-1 with TRBJ2-7; 7 bases map to TRBD2. This CDR3 spans 13 amino acids. Per the germline V gene, CDR1 is SQVTM and CDR2 is ANQGSEA. J lost 1 base, V lost 6 bases, and 6 bases had no gene match. Here the CDR3 DNA reads TGCAGCGTGGGCAGGCGGGGGTCCTACGAGCAGTACTTA. Amino acids: CSVGRRGSYEQYL.

This clonotype was observed a few times. A much larger clone lies one base from this, so it may be a read error. The gene calls are TRBV12-3 or TRBV12-4 and TRBJ2-7; 8 bases fit TRBD2. The CDR3 runs 13 residues. Trimming removed 4 bases from V and 2 bases from J; junction bases left unmatched: 1. CDR3 sequence reads: CASSWTSTYEQYF. CDR3 DNA: TGTGCCAGCAGTTGGACTAGCACCTACGAGCAGTACTTC.

There are many counts of this clonotype. The chain is built from TRBV7-8 and TRBJ2-7; D remains unclear. Germline V lookup: CDR1 SGHVS, CDR2 FQNEAQ. V lost 2 bases to trimming and J lost 2 bases, with 10 bases between them. CDR3 length: 14 amino acids. The DNA of the CDR3 is TGTGCCAGCAGCTTATCTGACGGAGCCTACGAGCAGTACTTC. This codes for CASSLSDGAYEQYF.

Comments on this clonotype: The CDR3 does not close with the conserved phenylalanine or tryptophan, likely indicating a read error. The chain carries TRBV7-2 and TRBJ2-1; a weak D match, TRBD1 (5 bases). This CDR3 is built from 14 residues. The germline V gene encodes CDR1 SGHTA and CDR2 FQGNSA. Trimming left V 4 bases short and J 9 bases short, with 16 bases between. In DNA form, the CDR3 reads TGTGCCAGCAGCTCCCGACAAAGGGGTAGTGAGCAGTTCCTC. Protein: CASSSRQRGSEQFL.

This clonotype has only one observation. V usage is TRBV29-1 and J usage is TRBJ2-1; TRBD2 might be the D (6 bases). CDR1 is SQVTM, CDR2 ANQGSEA, per germline. The CDR3 runs to 15 residues. The CDR3: CSMVKGGNSYNEQFF. CDR3 DNA sequence: TGCAGTATGGTTAAGGGCGGGAATTCCTACAATGAGCAGTTCTTC.

This clonotype was observed a few times. The chain combines TRBV28 with TRBJ1-5, with a possible D match to TRBD1 (5 bases). The germline V gene has CDR1 MDHEN and CDR2 SYDVKM. V was pared by 7 bases and J by 8 bases, with 21 bases between. The CDR3 length is 15 residues. CDR3 residues: CASIPGHLQGKPQHF. Written as DNA, the CDR3 is TGTGCCAGCATCCCTGGACACCTCCAGGGTAAGCCCCAGCATTTT.

This chain uses TRBV6-5 with TRBJ1-1; 8 nucleotides agree with TRBD1. CDR1 MNHEY and CDR2 SVGAGI come from the germline V gene. Trimming took 9 bases from V and 10 from J; bases not matched to a gene: 10. This CDR3 has 12 amino acids. This chain's CDR3 is CARMVLQGGAFF. In nucleotides, the CDR3 is TGTGCCAGGATGGTACTACAGGGGGGAGCTTTCTTT.

As to this clonotype: A read error may produce the germline difference seen at one junction end. V and J are TRBV11-2 and TRBJ2-3, with 8 nucleotides matching TRBD1. Germline lookup yields CDR1 SGHAT and CDR2 FQNNGV. The CDR3 is 14 residues long. The CDR3 reads CANSLDRGTDTQYF. DNA of the CDR3: TGTGCCAACAGCTTAGACAGGGGCACAGATACTCAGTATTTT.

Comments on this clonotype: This may come from a read error, since a much larger clone is one base off. The rearrangement uses TRBV12-3 or TRBV12-4 and TRBJ1-3; 9 bases map to TRBD1. CDR3 size: 14 residues. CDR3 sequence: CVSRPGQGGNTIYF. CDR3 sequence (DNA): TGTGTCAGCAGGCCAGGACAGGGGGGAAACACCATATATTTT.

Details on this clonotype: A clone one base away is much larger, so this may be a read error. CDR3: CAWRRGRTDTQYF. The CDR3 DNA sequence: TGTGCCTGGAGACGGGGTCGCACAGATACGCAGTATTTT. V usage is TRBV30 and J usage is TRBJ2-3; the D gene is possibly TRBD2 (5 bases). The CDR3 has 13 amino acids. In germline, CDR1 is GTSNPN, CDR2 SVGIG (reference sequence). V lost 3 bases, J lost 1 base, and 8 bases lay in between.